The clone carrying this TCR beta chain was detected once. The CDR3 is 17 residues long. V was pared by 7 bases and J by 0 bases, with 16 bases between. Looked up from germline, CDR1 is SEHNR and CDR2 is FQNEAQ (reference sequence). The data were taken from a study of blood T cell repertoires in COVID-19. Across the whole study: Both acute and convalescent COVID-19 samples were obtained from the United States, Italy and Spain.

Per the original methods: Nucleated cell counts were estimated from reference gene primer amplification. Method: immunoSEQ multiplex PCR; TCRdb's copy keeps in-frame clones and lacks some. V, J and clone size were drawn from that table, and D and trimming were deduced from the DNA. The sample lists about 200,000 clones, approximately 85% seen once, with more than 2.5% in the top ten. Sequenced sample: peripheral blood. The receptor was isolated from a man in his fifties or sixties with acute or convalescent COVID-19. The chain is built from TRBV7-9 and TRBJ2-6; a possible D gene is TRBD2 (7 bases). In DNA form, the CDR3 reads TGTGCCAGCAAATACGGGGGGCTCCACTCTGGGGCCAACGTCCTGACTTTC. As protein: CASKYGGLHSGANVLTF.